This T cell receptor (beta chain) came from a study of cytomegalovirus exposure and HLA in healthy donors. Looking at the study overall: About 85 million unique TCR sequences came from HLA-typed donors in an early release.

CDR3 length: 16 amino acids. CDR1 LNHDA and CDR2 SQIVND come from the germline V gene (reference sequence). Trimming at V came to 5 bases and at J to 5 bases, leaving 13 bases not matched to a gene. As to this clone: Its antigen is undetermined.

The PCR employed 60 Vbeta primers together with 13 Jbeta primers. Assay: immunoSEQ multiplex PCR; the TCRdb copy retains only in-frame clones and omits some. This sample has 90,000 to 95,000 clones, with just under 80% found just once. Study conclusions and caveats: Only CMV serostatus was available as immune exposure information. It emerged from a later analysis that several of the most significant clusters appeared to be linked to common viral pathogens. Later analysis identified over 15,000 TCR beta sequences associated with HLA alleles, using a false discovery rate threshold of 0.05.

The chain has TRBV19 and TRBJ2-3, with 7 bases aligning to TRBD1. What was sequenced was PBMCs. The sequence was obtained from a male donor in good health and CMV-seropositive. CDR3 amino acids: CASSPSGRGPGDTQYF. CDR3 bases: TGTGCCAGTAGTCCTTCAGGTAGGGGGCCCGGAGATACGCAGTATTTT.